The 26 T cell receptor beta chains listed next were all sequenced from one sample in a study of blood T cell repertoires in COVID-19 (dated by TCRdb to 2020 to 2022). Library construction relied on the immunoSEQ multiplex PCR assay. The table was pulled from immuneACCESS by TCRdb, which kept in-frame rearrangements only. Such tables lose some clones; where checked, under half of the loss comes from unresolved V genes, and the rest has no known cause. For this sample the table gives roughly 100,000 clones, of which around 83% were detected only once. Approximately 2% of the sample is taken by the ten largest. Sample: peripheral blood. The receptors shown here come from a man aged 70 or older with active or convalescent COVID-19.

The chain carries TRBV9 and TRBJ2-3; 8 bases map to TRBD2. Germline CDR1 and CDR2: SGDLS and YYNGEE. Germline trimming cut 1 base from V and 0 bases from J; bases unmatched to any gene: 10. The CDR3 has 18 amino acids. The CDR3 loop reads CASSVSWTPSGSTDTQYF. The CDR3 nucleotides read TGTGCCAGCAGCGTATCCTGGACCCCTAGCGGGAGCACAGATACGCAGTATTTT.

The V and J genes are TRBV6-1 and TRBJ1-1; D remains unclear. Trimming left V 0 bases short and J 11 bases short, with 13 bases between. The germline CDR1 and CDR2 sequences are MNHNS and SASEGT. There are 13 residues in the CDR3. The CDR3 DNA follows: TGTGCCAGCAGTGAAGCTGAGAGGACGGGGGCTTTCTTT. The encoded protein is CASSEAERTGAFF.

The V and J genes are TRBV5-6 and TRBJ2-7; 9 nucleotides line up with TRBD1. Trimming removed 1 base from V and 7 bases from J; junction bases left unmatched: 9. CDR1 and CDR2 (germline): SGHDT, YYEEEE. CDR3 length equals 15 residues. CDR3 DNA: TGTGCCAGCAGCTTGTTGGGACAGGGAACGGGGGAGCAGTACTTC. Translated, it gives CASSLLGQGTGEQYF.

The rearrangement uses TRBV18 and TRBJ1-1; D unclear. The V and J ends lost 3 bases and 1 base respectively, with 6 bases between them. The CDR3 is made up of 13 amino acids. Germline-derived CDR1 and CDR2 are KGHSH and LQKENI. For the CDR3, the DNA is TGTGCCAGCTCACCCCGCGGGAACACTGAAGCTTTCTTT. Its protein is CASSPRGNTEAFF.

This clone occurred once. This sequence joins TRBV2 and TRBJ2-7, with D perhaps matching TRBD1 (6 bases). This CDR3 contains 14 residues. The V and J ends lost 5 bases and 0 bases respectively, with 11 bases between them. The germline gives CDR1 SNHLY, CDR2 FYNNEI. CDR3 sequence reads: CASSLQGRSYEQYF. In nucleotides, the CDR3 is TGTGCCAGCAGTCTCCAGGGGCGCTCCTACGAGCAGTACTTC.

This chain uses TRBV24-1 with TRBJ1-2; the match to TRBD1 covers 9 bases. Germline CDR1 and CDR2: KGHDR and SFDVKD. There are 14 residues in the CDR3. V shed 7 bases and J 8 bases; nucleotides not matched to a gene: 10. The CDR3 region is CATSSRDRVGGYTF. CDR3 nucleotide sequence: TGTGCCACCAGCTCCCGGGACAGGGTTGGGGGCTACACCTTC.

This chain links TRBV5-1 with TRBJ1-3, with 7 bases fitting TRBD1. J gave up 4 bases and V 3 bases, and 10 bases lay outside the gene matches. Germline CDR1 reads SGHRS; CDR2 reads YFSETQ. This CDR3 spans 16 amino acids. CDR3 in amino acids: CASSSQPTGPGNTIYF. DNA of the CDR3: TGCGCCAGCAGCTCCCAACCGACAGGGCCCGGAAACACCATATATTTT.

The chain joins TRBV28 to TRBJ2-7, with D hard to call. This CDR3 comprises 14 residues. Germline V gives CDR1 MDHEN, CDR2 SYDVKM. Trimming left V 6 bases short and J 2 bases short, with 14 bases between. Here the CDR3 reads CASSFGSRPYEQYF. DNA of the CDR3: TGTGCCAGCAGCTTCGGGTCGAGGCCCTACGAGCAGTACTTC.

The genes are TRBV4-2 and TRBJ2-5, with 8 nucleotides matching TRBD2. The CDR3 has 18 residues. J was trimmed by 2 bases and V by 1 base; bases with no gene match: 12. Germline V gene data show CDR1 as LGHNA and CDR2 as YNFKEQ. Here the CDR3 reads CASSQGTSGPYLQETQYF. CDR3 DNA sequence: TGTGCCAGCAGCCAAGGCACTAGCGGTCCCTATCTGCAAGAGACCCAGTACTTC.

The chain couples TRBV5-1 to TRBJ2-2; a weak D match, TRBD1 (5 bases). Germline V gene lookup returns CDR1 SGHRS and CDR2 YFSETQ. CDR3 length equals 17 residues. Trimming shortened V by 2 bases and J by 0 bases, and 14 bases separated the two germline ends. CDR3 sequence reads: CASSLGASASNTGELFF. DNA of the CDR3: TGCGCCAGCAGCTTAGGGGCATCCGCATCGAACACCGGGGAGCTGTTTTTT.

The V call is TRBV6-5, the J call TRBJ2-1; D unclear. Germline CDR1 MNHEY, CDR2 SVGAGI. This CDR3 has 13 residues. The germline V and J ends were trimmed by 4 bases and 7 bases, with 11 bases remaining between them. CDR3 region: CASSWAHGNEQFF. As DNA, the CDR3 is TGTGCCAGCAGTTGGGCCCACGGAAATGAGCAGTTCTTC.

About this clone itself: This sample also contains other DNA sequences that code for the same CDR3. The CDR3 DNA reads as TGTGCCAGCAGCTTAGTCCTAGCGGGGGGCCCGAACACCGGGGAGCTGTTTTTT. Its protein product is CASSLVLAGGPNTGELFF. The V gene is TRBV7-2, the J gene TRBJ2-2, with 11 bases identical to TRBD2. The CDR3 has 18 residues. Trimming at V came to 1 base and at J to 0 bases, leaving 4 bases not matched to a gene. Germline V gives CDR1 SGHTA, CDR2 FQGNSA.

This clone appeared once. V is TRBV7-6 and J is TRBJ2-2, with TRBD2 matching over 7 bases. The germline CDR1 and CDR2 sequences are SGHVS and FNYEAQ. The CDR3 is made up of 17 amino acids. The ends lost 5 bases at V and 5 bases at J; junction bases unmatched: 14. This chain's CDR3 is CASSTPGGGGWTGELFF. The CDR3 nucleotides are TGTGCCAGCAGCACGCCGGGTGGCGGGGGATGGACCGGGGAGCTGTTTTTT.

The chain links TRBV5-1 to TRBJ2-5; D perhaps matches TRBD2 (6 bases). The CDR3 is made up of 13 amino acids. Trimming left V 4 bases short and J 4 bases short, with 11 bases between. Germline V lookup: CDR1 SGHRS, CDR2 YFSETQ. DNA of the CDR3: TGCGCCAGCAGCATCGGAGGGCTAGAGACCCAGTACTTC. Translating it yields CASSIGGLETQYF.

The rearrangement joins TRBV7-8 to TRBJ1-6, with TRBD1 as a possible D gene (5 bases). Deletions cut 1 base from V and 8 bases from J, with 24 bases between. This CDR3 contains 19 residues. Germline-derived CDR1 and CDR2 are SGHVS and FQNEAQ. In DNA, the CDR3 is TGTGCCAGCAGCTTAGTCCTTCCTACGGGGGGGAAGGCGGATTCACCCCTCCACTTT. Amino acids: CASSLVLPTGGKADSPLHF. Full variable domain (outside the CDR3, taken from reference TRBV7-8 and TRBJ1-6): GAGVSQSPRYKVAKRGQDVALRCDPISGHVSLFWYQQALGQGPEFLTYFQNEAQLDKSGLPSDRFFAERPEGSVSTLKIQRTQQEDSAVYLCASSLVLPTGGKADSPLHFGNGTRLTVT.

This chain connects TRBV5-1 to TRBJ1-4, with D hard to call. CDR3 size: 15 residues. The V gene's germline CDR1 is SGHRS and CDR2 YFSETQ. The V and J ends lost 3 bases and 0 bases respectively, with 9 bases between them. The CDR3 region is CASSSVYATNEKLFF. CDR3 nucleotides: TGCGCCAGCAGCTCCGTGTATGCAACTAATGAAAAACTGTTTTTT.

The gene calls are TRBV29-1 and TRBJ1-3; D uncertain. CDR3 length: 13 amino acids. V lost 2 bases, J lost 0 bases, and 5 bases lay in between. Germline loops: CDR1 SQVTM, CDR2 ANQGSEA. The chain's CDR3 is CSVERGSGNTIYF. In DNA, the CDR3 is TGCAGCGTTGAAAGAGGCTCTGGAAACACCATATATTTT.

This clone appeared a few times. V is TRBV18 and J is TRBJ1-4, with D possibly TRBD1 on 6 matching bases. The germline V gene has CDR1 KGHSH and CDR2 LQKENI. The CDR3 has 16 amino acids. Trimming left V 1 base short and J 4 bases short, with 13 bases between. The CDR3 nucleotides read TGTGCCAGCTCACCACGGTCGACAGGAGTTAATGAAAAACTGTTTTTT. Protein product: CASSPRSTGVNEKLFF.

The V call is TRBV30, the J call TRBJ1-4; D not certain. Germline assignment: CDR1 GTSNPN and CDR2 SVGIG (reference sequence). CDR3 length: 14 amino acids. The V end was cut by 1 base, the J end by 7 bases, with 13 bases between. CDR3 nucleotide sequence: TGTGCCTGGAGTGGCGGCCGCGGCGGTGAAAAACTGTTTTTT. The encoded protein is CAWSGGRGGEKLFF.

This chain links TRBV7-8 with TRBJ1-6, with 10 bases aligning to TRBD1. V shed 5 bases, J shed 4 bases, and the junction held 8 bases outside the gene matches. Germline CDR1 SGHVS, CDR2 FQNEAQ. The CDR3 runs 17 residues. The CDR3 DNA follows: TGTGCCAGCAGCCCGATGACAGGGGGCAGGTATAATTCACCCCTCCACTTT. This gives the protein CASSPMTGGRYNSPLHF.

With regard to this clone: Other DNA sequences in this specimen translate into the identical CDR3. The J gene is TRBJ2-1, the V gene TRBV6-2 or TRBV6-3; D perhaps matches TRBD2 (6 bases). CDR1 is MNHEY, CDR2 SVGEGT, per germline. This CDR3 comprises 13 residues. V lost 5 bases, J lost 4 bases, and 9 bases lay in between. CDR3 region: CASSRDSYNEQFF. The DNA for the CDR3 is TGTGCCAGCAGTCGGGACTCATACAATGAGCAGTTCTTC.

The chain recombines TRBV24-1 with TRBJ2-5, with 9 bases fitting TRBD1. The CDR3 is 18 amino acids. Germline V gene lookup returns CDR1 KGHDR and CDR2 SFDVKD. Unmatched junction bases numbered 7, after V lost 0 bases and J lost 0 bases. The CDR3 loop reads CATSDLPRGQGDQETQYF. CDR3 nucleotides: TGTGCCACCAGTGATTTGCCCCGGGGACAGGGTGACCAAGAGACCCAGTACTTC.

A single count supports this clone. This specimen includes other DNA sequences encoding the same CDR3. This chain uses TRBV5-4 with TRBJ2-5; TRBD2 might be the D (5 bases). Trimming removed 1 base from V and 4 bases from J, with 8 bases in between. This CDR3 comprises 13 residues. The germline CDR1 and CDR2 sequences are SGHNT and YYREEE (reference sequence). The CDR3 nucleotides are TGTGCCAGCAGCTTGCGGGGTGGAGAGACCCAGTACTTC. Its translation is CASSLRGGETQYF.

The chain employs TRBV4-2 and TRBJ2-2, with 8 bases lining up with TRBD2. V shed 4 bases, J shed 4 bases, and the junction held 14 bases outside the gene matches. The CDR3 covers 18 residues. Per germline, CDR1 LGHNA and CDR2 YNFKEQ. CDR3 in amino acids: CASSRRGAGDQPTGELFF. CDR3 bases: TGTGCCAGCAGCCGCCGGGGAGCGGGGGATCAACCCACCGGGGAGCTGTTTTTT.

The chain joins TRBV18 to TRBJ1-4, with D tentatively TRBD1 (6 bases). Trimming removed 3 bases from V and 2 bases from J, with 10 bases in between. Germline V gene sequence: CDR1 KGHSH, CDR2 LQKENI. The CDR3 is made up of 15 amino acids. CDR3 nucleotides: TGTGCCAGCTCACCGACAGGCCCCACTAATGAAAAACTGTTTTTT. Amino acids: CASSPTGPTNEKLFF. Based on the CDR3 plus reference TRBV18 and TRBJ1-4, the full variable domain is NAGVMQNPRHLVRRRGQEARLRCSPMKGHSHVYWYRQLPEEGLKFMVYLQKENIIDESGMPKERFSAEFPKEGPSILRIQQVVRGDSAAYFCASSPTGPTNEKLFFGSGTQLSVL.

The chain carries TRBV7-2 and TRBJ2-3; 15 nucleotides match TRBD2. CDR1 and CDR2 from the germline V gene are SGHTA and FQGNSA. The CDR3 is made up of 18 amino acids. With V trimmed by 2 bases and J by 10 bases, 13 bases remained unmatched. CDR3 in DNA: TGTGCCAGCAGCTTAAGGCCCGGACTAGCGGGGGGGCCCGATCCGCAGTATTTT. Its translation: CASSLRPGLAGGPDPQYF.